These T cell receptor beta chains were read from a single sample in a study of shared clonotypes between healthy human individuals. Clones were sequenced by immunoSEQ multiplex PCR, and TCRdb holds only the in-frame ones, with some missing. The table lists about 480,000 clones, 60% to 85% of them singletons. Sequenced: PBMCs. The source is a woman aged 40 to 50 in good health. Some clones in this sample may be carry-over from other donors' samples. Both conserved end residues are part of each CDR3. Each record gives: CDR3 length, V gene, J gene, clone size, D gene, CDR3 protein, CDR3 DNA. D genes are given only for firm matches. For some rows the clone size is stated as once, few or many, or as a class when expanded; others skip it.

16	TRBV7-9	TRBJ2-1	-	-	CASRPGGSLFYNEQFF	TGTGCCAGCAGACCCGGGGGAAGCCTATTCTACAATGAGCAGTTCTTC
15	TRBV15	TRBJ2-5	-	-	CATSRDMGEVETQYF	TGTGCCACCAGCAGAGATATGGGGGAAGTGGAGACCCAGTACTTC
15	TRBV10-3	TRBJ2-7	once	TRBD2	CATISPVQRGYEQYF	TGTGCCACCATAAGCCCGGTGCAGCGGGGCTACGAGCAGTACTTC
16	TRBV5-1	TRBJ2-7	-	TRBD2	CASSTQPSGRHYEQYF	TGCGCCAGCAGCACCCAACCTAGCGGCCGACACTACGAGCAGTACTTC
17	TRBV11-3	TRBJ2-5	-	TRBD2	CASSLDGLAGDQETQYF	TGTGCCAGCAGCTTAGATGGCCTAGCGGGAGACCAAGAGACCCAGTACTTC
16	TRBV5-1	TRBJ2-7	-	TRBD1	CASSPTVTGVSYEQYF	TGCGCCAGCAGCCCCACCGTGACAGGGGTTTCCTACGAGCAGTACTTC
13	TRBV29-1	TRBJ1-4	-	-	CSVHVATNEKLFF	TGCAGCGTTCACGTTGCAACTAATGAAAAACTGTTTTTT
14	TRBV7-6	TRBJ2-7	many	TRBD2	CASSTLAGSYEQYF	TGTGCCAGCAGCACCTTAGCGGGGTCCTACGAGCAGTACTTC
13	TRBV7-3	TRBJ1-5	-	-	CASSQGTNQPQHF	TGTGCCAGCAGCCAGGGGACCAATCAGCCCCAGCATTTT
11	TRBV6-6	TRBJ2-3	few	-	CASSSRDTQYF	TGTGCCAGCAGTAGCAGGGATACGCAGTATTTT
19	TRBV7-2	TRBJ2-1	few	TRBD2	CASSPRWGLAQQTYNEQFF	TGTGCCAGCAGCCCAAGGTGGGGACTAGCGCAACAAACCTACAATGAGCAGTTCTTC
14	TRBV18	TRBJ2-7	-	-	CASSPQGNSYEQYF	TGTGCCAGCTCACCACAGGGGAACTCCTACGAGCAGTACTTC
14	TRBV7-3	TRBJ2-1	-	-	CASSLAGGYNEQFF	TGTGCCAGCAGCTTAGCTGGGGGTTACAATGAGCAGTTCTTC
16	TRBV6-6	TRBJ2-5	-	TRBD1	CASRHTGTGGGETQYF	TGTGCCAGCAGACACACCGGGACAGGGGGCGGGGAGACCCAGTACTTC
13	TRBV9	TRBJ1-2	-	-	CASSVEGYYGYTF	TGTGCCAGCAGCGTAGAGGGGTATTATGGCTACACCTTC
15	TRBV13	TRBJ2-3	few	-	CASSLIGIRTDTQYF	TGTGCCAGCAGCTTAATTGGTATCCGCACAGATACGCAGTATTTT
19	TRBV23-1	TRBJ2-1	-	-	CASSRRWLEGQGSYNEQFF	TGCGCCAGCAGTCGTCGATGGCTAGAGGGCCAGGGCTCCTACAATGAGCAGTTCTTC
18	TRBV7-8	TRBJ2-7	few	-	CASSFRAAGTAFLDEQYF	TGTGCCAGCAGCTTTCGCGCAGCGGGTACAGCTTTCCTCGACGAGCAGTACTTC
12	TRBV18	TRBJ2-5	-	-	CASSGTQETQYF	TGTGCCAGCTCGGGCACCCAAGAGACCCAGTACTTC
14	TRBV5-6	TRBJ1-2	few	-	CASSLDRGSYGYTF	TGTGCCAGCAGCTTGGATCGGGGTAGCTATGGCTACACCTTC
17	TRBV28	TRBJ1-4	-	TRBD1	CASRPFYSTGFSEKLFF	TGTGCCAGCAGACCTTTTTATTCGACAGGGTTTTCTGAAAAACTGTTTTTT
14	TRBV5-1	TRBJ2-7	-	-	CASSPEEVSGEQYF	TGCGCCAGCAGCCCCGAAGAAGTTAGCGGCGAGCAGTACTTC
16	TRBV7-3	TRBJ2-5	-	TRBD2	CASSLNGRVVGETQYF	TGTGCCAGCAGCTTAAACGGGAGGGTCGTCGGGGAGACCCAGTACTTC
16	TRBV28	TRBJ2-7	-	-	CASSSWTTRAGYEQYF	TGTGCCAGCAGTTCCTGGACCACCCGGGCGGGCTACGAGCAGTACTTC
15	TRBV4-3	TRBJ2-1	-	-	CASSQEVATYNEQFF	TGCGCCAGCAGCCAAGAGGTGGCTACTTACAATGAGCAGTTCTTC
14	TRBV9	TRBJ2-5	-	-	CASSSRTVGETQYF	TGTGCCAGCAGCTCCAGGACCGTCGGAGAGACCCAGTACTTC
15	TRBV9	TRBJ2-3	-	-	CASSVSGLAADTQYF	TGTGCCAGCAGCGTATCCGGACTGGCGGCAGATACGCAGTATTTT
13	TRBV30	TRBJ1-5	-	-	CAWSEKSNQPQHF	TGTGCCTGGAGTGAAAAGAGCAATCAGCCCCAGCATTTT
15	TRBV30	TRBJ2-7	-	TRBD2	CASINRLAGPYEQYF	TGTGCCTCGATAAATCGACTAGCGGGCCCCTACGAGCAGTACTTC
14	TRBV27	TRBJ1-2	once	TRBD1	CASRATGEHYGYTF	TGTGCCAGCAGGGCAACAGGGGAACACTATGGCTACACCTTC
14	TRBV28	TRBJ2-5	-	TRBD2	CASSTPGLLETQYF	TGTGCCAGCAGCACACCGGGACTATTGGAGACCCAGTACTTC
14	TRBV10-2	TRBJ2-7	-	TRBD2	CASKTGGFSYEQYF	TGCGCCAGCAAAACGGGGGGATTCTCCTACGAGCAGTACTTC
16	TRBV15	TRBJ2-1	-	TRBD2	CATSRDSSGADNEQFF	TGTGCCACCAGCAGAGATTCTAGCGGAGCCGACAATGAGCAGTTCTTC
15	TRBV4-2	TRBJ2-7	few	TRBD2	CASSPGLADDYEQYF	TGTGCCAGCAGCCCCGGACTAGCGGATGACTACGAGCAGTACTTC